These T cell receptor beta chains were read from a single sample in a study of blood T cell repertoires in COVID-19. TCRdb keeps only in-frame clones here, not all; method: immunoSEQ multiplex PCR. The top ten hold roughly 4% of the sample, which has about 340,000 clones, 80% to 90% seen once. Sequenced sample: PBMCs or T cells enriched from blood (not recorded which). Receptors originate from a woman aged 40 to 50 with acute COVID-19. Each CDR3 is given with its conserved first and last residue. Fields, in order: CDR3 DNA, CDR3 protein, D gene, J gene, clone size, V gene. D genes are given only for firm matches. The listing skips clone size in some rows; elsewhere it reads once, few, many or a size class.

TGTGCCAGCAGGGACAGGGGTGCGGTCTATGGCTACACCTTC CASRDRGAVYGYTF TRBD1 TRBJ1-2 . TRBV28
TGTGCCAGCTCGGAGGGACAGGGCCTTGCTAACTATGGCTACACCTTC CASSEGQGLANYGYTF TRBD1 TRBJ1-2 . TRBV18
TGTGCCAGCAGTACAACAGGGGACGGCTATGGCTACACCTTC CASSTTGDGYGYTF TRBD1 TRBJ1-2 . TRBV28
TGCAGCACGGGAGCTACAACTGGGGCCGAGCAGTACTTC CSTGATTGAEQYF . TRBJ2-7 . TRBV29-1
TGTGCCAGCAGCTTTGCGCAAGAGACCCAGTACTTC CASSFAQETQYF . TRBJ2-5 . TRBV7-9
TGTGCCAGCAGCTTGGTTTTAGCGGGTCCCCCGGGGGATACGCAGTATTTT CASSLVLAGPPGDTQYF TRBD2 TRBJ2-3 . TRBV5-6
TGTGCCAGCAGCTTGGGGCAGGGCGATGGCTACACCTTC CASSLGQGDGYTF . TRBJ1-2 . TRBV5-4
TGTGCCAGCAGTTTTACAATCAATCAGCCCCAGCATTTT CASSFTINQPQHF . TRBJ1-5 few TRBV12-3/TRBV12-4
TGTGCCAGCTCATACGGGACAACAGATACGCAGTATTTT CASSYGTTDTQYF . TRBJ2-3 . TRBV18
TGTGCCAGCAGTTTATCGAGGCGGAACGCTGAAAAACTGTTTTTT CASSLSRRNAEKLFF . TRBJ1-4 . TRBV27
TGTGCCAGTAGTATCACGGGGGTGAACACTGAAGCTTTCTTT CASSITGVNTEAFF . TRBJ1-1 . TRBV19
TGTGCCAGCAGGAGGAATCCCAATCAGCCCCAGCATTTT CASRRNPNQPQHF . TRBJ1-5 . TRBV12-3/TRBV12-4
TGTGCCAGCAGCTTAGAGACAGGGCTTCAGCCCCAGCATTTT CASSLETGLQPQHF TRBD1 TRBJ1-5 . TRBV7-2
TGTGCCACCAGCAGAGCCCCCTCGAACACTGAAGCTTTCTTT CATSRAPSNTEAFF . TRBJ1-1 . TRBV15
TGTGCCAGCGCTTTAGGTACGGGACAGGACTATGGCTACACCTTC CASALGTGQDYGYTF TRBD1 TRBJ1-2 . TRBV28
TGCGCCAGCAGCTTGCCAGGTTTATCCGGGGAGCTGTTTTTT CASSLPGLSGELFF . TRBJ2-2 . TRBV5-1
TGTGCCAGTAGAGCTACCGGGACAGGGATCAGCGAGCAGTACTTC CASRATGTGISEQYF TRBD1 TRBJ2-7 few TRBV19
TGCGCCAGCAGCCCCGGGGCAGGGGGCGTCACTGAAGCTTTCTTT CASSPGAGGVTEAFF TRBD1 TRBJ1-1 once TRBV5-1
TGTGCCAGCTCACCAATAGCCGGGACTAGCGATGAGACCCAGTACTTC CASSPIAGTSDETQYF TRBD2 TRBJ2-5 . TRBV18
TGCGCCAGCAGCGGGACTAGCGGGGCCTACGAGCAGTACTTC CASSGTSGAYEQYF TRBD2 TRBJ2-7 . TRBV5-1
TGTGCCAGCAGCTTGGGGTTCCGCCAGGGTCAAAGAGAGACCCAGTACTTC CASSLGFRQGQRETQYF . TRBJ2-5 . TRBV5-6
TGTGCCAGCAGCCCGCAAACGCGGGAGACCCAGTACTTC CASSPQTRETQYF . TRBJ2-5 few TRBV11-2
TGTGCCAGCGTTCGTCATAGCGGGACAAACACCGGGGAGCTGTTTTTT CASVRHSGTNTGELFF TRBD2 TRBJ2-2 . TRBV27
TGTGCCAGCAGCAAACTTTTTGGGACAGGGAGCCTCTACGAGCAGTACTTC CASSKLFGTGSLYEQYF TRBD1 TRBJ2-7 . TRBV28
TGTGCCATCCAGGGGGGAACCGGGACAGGGGACAACACTGAAGCTTTCTTT CAIQGGTGTGDNTEAFF TRBD1 TRBJ1-1 . TRBV10-3
TGCGCCAGCAGCTGGGGGATACCTAGCGGGGAGGCTATATGGCTTGACTACGAGCAGTACTTC CASSWGIPSGEAIWLDYEQYF TRBD2 TRBJ2-7 . TRBV5-1
TGCGCCAGCAGCTTCGGGGGGCCGTATGGCTACACCTTC CASSFGGPYGYTF . TRBJ1-2 . TRBV5-1
TGTGCCAGCAGCGTGACCGGGACAGGGGGATATGGCTACACCTTC CASSVTGTGGYGYTF TRBD1 TRBJ1-2 . TRBV9
TGCAGCGTTGAAGCGGGGGAGCGGAATGAGCAGTTCTTC CSVEAGERNEQFF . TRBJ2-1 . TRBV29-1
TGTGCCAGCTTGAGCCGAGAGACCTATAATTCACCCCTCCACTTT CASLSRETYNSPLHF . TRBJ1-6 . TRBV6-5
TGTGCCAGCAGCGATCCCCCGGCGACTAGCGTACAAGAGACCCAGTACTTC CASSDPPATSVQETQYF TRBD2 TRBJ2-5 . TRBV11-2
TGTGCCAGCAGTTCTACTAGCGGGTTTTATGATACGCAGTATTTT CASSSTSGFYDTQYF TRBD2 TRBJ2-3 . TRBV6-2/TRBV6-3
TGTGCCAGCAGCTATCGGACTAGCGGGGGGGACAATGAGCAGTTCTTC CASSYRTSGGDNEQFF TRBD2 TRBJ2-1 once TRBV7-2
TGCAGCGTTGAAACCAGGGTCTCTGGGGCCAACGTCCTGACTTTC CSVETRVSGANVLTF . TRBJ2-6 . TRBV29-1
TGTGCCAGTAGTACCTACGGGACAGGGGGATATGGCTACACCTTC CASSTYGTGGYGYTF TRBD1 TRBJ1-2 once TRBV19
TGTGCCAGCAGCCCTAGGAAGCAGGGGTTAGTGGATGCTTTCTTT CASSPRKQGLVDAFF . TRBJ1-1 . TRBV6-2/TRBV6-3
TGTGCCAGTAGCGCCCTGGGCGGGAGTGTGTACGAGCAGTACTTC CASSALGGSVYEQYF TRBD2 TRBJ2-7 few TRBV19
TGCGCCAGCAGCCTTGGACAGGGAGGAGGTGGCTACACCTTC CASSLGQGGGGYTF TRBD1 TRBJ1-2 . TRBV5-1
TGTGCCAGCGGGTGGAGGGTTGGGGCCAACGTCCTGACTTTC CASGWRVGANVLTF . TRBJ2-6 few TRBV6-5
TGTGCCAGCAGTTTTTGGAATGGACAGGGCCGGGAGCCCCAGCATTTT CASSFWNGQGREPQHF TRBD1 TRBJ1-5 . TRBV28
TGTGCCAGCAGCCTAAGTAGCGGGAGGGCCGTAGTGTACAATGAGCAGTTCTTC CASSLSSGRAVVYNEQFF TRBD2 TRBJ2-1 . TRBV28
TGTGCCAGCCAAACTAGCGGGAGGGGCACCGGGGAGCTGTTTTTT CASQTSGRGTGELFF TRBD2 TRBJ2-2 few TRBV2
TGTGCCAGCAGCCCATTTCCTGGGGGGTTGGCCGGGGAGCTGTTTTTT CASSPFPGGLAGELFF . TRBJ2-2 . TRBV5-4
TGTGCCAGTCGGCGGATAGGCTATGGCTACACCTTC CASRRIGYGYTF . TRBJ1-2 . TRBV19
TGTGCCATCAGTGAGAGAATGGGGCTAGCGGGCAGCACAGATACGCAGTATTTT CAISERMGLAGSTDTQYF TRBD2 TRBJ2-3 . TRBV10-3
TGCGCCAGCAGCCCCTCCGGGGGGCTGCCCTCCTACGAGCAGTACTTC CASSPSGGLPSYEQYF . TRBJ2-7 . TRBV5-1
TGTGCCAGCAGATTACCGCCGGGACTTACGATGAACACTGAAGCTTTCTTT CASRLPPGLTMNTEAFF . TRBJ1-1 many TRBV28
TGTGCCAGCAAAGGCGGCGGGGGGAACACCGGGGAGCTGTTTTTT CASKGGGGNTGELFF TRBD2 TRBJ2-2 once TRBV27
TGTGCCAGTAGCACCACCGGACAGGCACCAGGAAACACCATATATTTT CASSTTGQAPGNTIYF TRBD1 TRBJ1-3 once TRBV19
TGTGCCAGCAGTTACGGGGGTAGCAATCAGCCCCAGCATTTT CASSYGGSNQPQHF . TRBJ1-5 . TRBV2
TGTGCCAGCAGCTTTTCTGCCAGCTCGCGGGAGACCCAGTACTTC CASSFSASSRETQYF . TRBJ2-5 . TRBV7-9
TGTGCCAGCAGCTACGGGACAGGGGGCACCACCGGGGAGCTGTTTTTT CASSYGTGGTTGELFF TRBD1 TRBJ2-2 . TRBV7-9
TGTGCCAGCAGTGATTTTGGGACAGGGGATGGGTGTGGCTACACCTTC CASSDFGTGDGCGYTF TRBD1 TRBJ1-2 . TRBV6-4
TGCGCCAGCAGCACTGCGGCAGGGAGGAGTTTGAGCTCCTACAATGAGCAGTTCTTC CASSTAAGRSLSSYNEQFF . TRBJ2-1 . TRBV4-1